This record concerns one TCR beta chain sequence. As processed by the authors: It was from reference gene primer amplification that nucleated cell counts were estimated. Assay: immunoSEQ multiplex PCR; the TCRdb copy retains only in-frame clones and omits some. V, J and clone size derive from that table, while D and trimming were established from the DNA sequence. The data contain some 98,000 clones, less than 85% of them singletons. These data are taken from a study of blood T cell repertoires in COVID-19. About the study: Some COVID-19 samples were acute and others convalescent; all came from the United States, Italy and Spain. T cells, B-cell-depleted T cells, or PBMCs supplied cDNA or gDNA.

The CDR3 covers 16 residues. Germline CDR1 reads MNHEY; CDR2 reads SVGEGT. The V and J ends lost 5 bases and 3 bases, in that order; junction bases with no gene match: 8. The chain uses TRBV6-2 or TRBV6-3 and TRBJ2-5, with TRBD2 matching over 11 bases. What was sequenced was peripheral blood. The sequence derives from a man between 65 and 85 years old with active or convalescent COVID-19. CDR3 region: CASSPLAGAREETQYF. The DNA of the CDR3 is TGTGCCAGCAGTCCACTAGCGGGGGCCCGGGAAGAGACCCAGTACTTC.